Listed here are 24 T cell receptor beta chains from one sample, sequenced in a study of T cell responses to AZD1222 COVID-19 vaccine. The repertoire was sequenced with immunoSEQ multiplex PCR; TCRdb's copy has only in-frame clones and lacks some. This sample has some 140,000 clones, with 70% to 90% found just once. The sample consisted of peripheral blood, taken on day 0 of AZD1222 vaccination. These receptors were collected from an adult in good health.

The V gene is TRBV7-2, the J gene TRBJ2-7; D is unclear. This CDR3 is built from 11 residues. Germline CDR1 reads SGHTA; CDR2 reads FQGNSA. V was trimmed by 1 base and J by 7 bases, leaving 5 bases between them. The CDR3: CASSLGAEQYF. CDR3 DNA sequence: TGTGCCAGCAGCTTAGGAGCGGAGCAGTACTTC. The whole variable domain, remainder taken from reference TRBV7-2 and TRBJ2-7, is GAGVSQSPSNKVTEKGKDVELRCDPISGHTALYWYRQSLGQGLEFLIYFQGNSAPDKSGLPSDRFSAERTGGSVSTLTIQRTQQEDSAVYLCASSLGAEQYFGPGTRLTVT.

The chain recombines TRBV14 with TRBJ2-2; D ambiguous. CDR3 length equals 13 residues. Germline values: CDR1 SGHDN, CDR2 FVKESK. V gave up 4 bases and J gave up 5 bases, with 8 bases separating them. CDR3: CASSRTVTGELFF. In DNA, the CDR3 is TGTGCCAGCAGCCGAACAGTAACCGGGGAGCTGTTTTTT. Together with reference TRBV14 and TRBJ2-2, the CDR3 gives the full variable domain: EAGVTQFPSHSVIEKGQTVTLRCDPISGHDNLYWYRRVMGKEIKFLLHFVKESKQDESGMPNNRFLAERTGGTYSTLKVQPAELEDSGVYFCASSRTVTGELFFGEGSRLTVL.

The rearrangement links TRBV28 to TRBJ2-1, with 11 bases matching TRBD2. Germline CDR1 is MDHEN and CDR2 is SYDVKM. Trimming took 7 bases from V and 4 from J; bases not matched to a gene: 12. This CDR3 has 17 amino acids. The DNA for the CDR3 is TGTGCCAGCAACGGGCTAGTAGCGGGAGGGCGATACAATGAGCAGTTCTTC. This codes for CASNGLVAGGRYNEQFF. Using reference TRBV28 and TRBJ2-1 for the parts outside the CDR3, the full variable domain is DVKVTQSSRYLVKRTGEKVFLECVQDMDHENMFWYRQDPGLGLRLIYFSYDVKMKEKGDIPEGYSVSREKKERFSLILESASTNQTSMYLCASNGLVAGGRYNEQFFGPGTRLTVL.

This chain links TRBV11-3 with TRBJ2-5; no firm D call. The germline V gene has CDR1 SGHNT and CDR2 YENEEA. CDR3 length equals 13 residues. Between the trimmed V and J ends, which lost 3 bases and 1 base, there was a span of 6 bases. The DNA of the CDR3 is TGTGCCAGCAGCTTGATAGTCCAAGAGACCCAGTACTTC. As protein: CASSLIVQETQYF.

This clone was recorded only once. The CDR3 reads CASSLEGAQGNTIYF. The CDR3 coding sequence is TGTGCCAGCAGCTTAGAGGGGGCGCAGGGGAACACCATATATTTT. The chain recombines TRBV11-2 with TRBJ1-3; D is possibly TRBD1 (6 bases). The CDR3 length is 15 residues. The V gene lost 0 bases and the J gene lost 7 bases, with 13 bases spanning the gap. The germline CDR1 and CDR2 sequences are SGHAT and FQNNGV.

The V call is TRBV7-8, the J call TRBJ1-2; D remains ambiguous. The CDR3 runs 13 residues. With 5 bases removed from V and 5 bases from J, the gap between germline ends came to 12 bases. The germline gives CDR1 SGHVS, CDR2 FQNEAQ. CDR3 coding DNA: TGTGCCAGCAGCCCGGTCCCCCGGTATGGCTACACCTTC. Translated: CASSPVPRYGYTF. The variable domain in full, completed from reference TRBV7-8 and TRBJ1-2, reads GAGVSQSPRYKVAKRGQDVALRCDPISGHVSLFWYQQALGQGPEFLTYFQNEAQLDKSGLPSDRFFAERPEGSVSTLKIQRTQQEDSAVYLCASSPVPRYGYTFGSGTRLTVV.

This chain links TRBV28 with TRBJ2-3; 9 bases line up with TRBD2. CDR1 and CDR2 (germline): MDHEN, SYDVKM. V dropped 8 bases and J dropped 7; count of bases not matched to a gene: 10. The CDR3 length is 14 residues. The CDR3 here is CASVGGLALNTQYF. For the CDR3, the DNA is TGTGCCAGCGTAGGCGGACTAGCGTTAAATACGCAGTATTTT.

CDR3 nucleotide sequence: TGCAGTGCTACTGAGACAGATTATAACTATGGCTACACCTTC. Protein sequence: CSATETDYNYGYTF. The chain has TRBV20-1 and TRBJ1-2; weak D call: TRBD1 (5 bases). The germline gives CDR1 DFQATT, CDR2 SNEGSKA (reference sequence). V was trimmed by 4 bases and J by 1 base, leaving 13 bases between them. The CDR3 is made up of 14 amino acids.

V is TRBV5-5 and J is TRBJ1-4; D not certain. The CDR3 totals 16 residues. Germline CDR1 is SGHKS and CDR2 is YYEKEE (reference sequence). The V end was cut by 4 bases, the J end by 0 bases, with 13 bases between. CDR3 in DNA: TGTGCCAGCAGCCCCCTAGACCGTACAACTAATGAAAAACTGTTTTTT. Protein product: CASSPLDRTTNEKLFF.

The V gene is TRBV12-5, the J gene TRBJ2-3, with 10 nucleotides matching TRBD2. Germline assignment: CDR1 LGHNT and CDR2 FRNRAP. This CDR3 region has 21 residues. J lost 2 bases, V lost 2 bases, and 19 bases had no gene match. The CDR3 is CASGLKEGKTSGRQYTDTQYF. The DNA for the CDR3 is TGTGCTAGTGGTTTGAAAGAGGGGAAGACTAGCGGGCGCCAATACACAGATACGCAGTATTTT. Using reference TRBV12-5 and TRBJ2-3 for the parts outside the CDR3, the full variable domain is DARVTQTPRHKVTEMGQEVTMRCQPILGHNTVFWYRQTMMQGLELLAYFRNRAPLDDSGMPKDRFSAEMPDATLATLKIQPSEPRDSAVYFCASGLKEGKTSGRQYTDTQYFGPGTRLTVL.

V usage is TRBV9 and J usage is TRBJ2-1, with TRBD2 matching over 9 bases. V lost 3 bases, J lost 0 bases, and 13 bases stayed unmatched. Germline CDR1 is SGDLS and CDR2 is YYNGEE. The length of the CDR3 is 19 residues. CDR3 DNA sequence: TGTGCCAGCAGCGACACTAGCGGGTCTACCACGAGCTCCTACAATGAGCAGTTCTTC. Encoded protein: CASSDTSGSTTSSYNEQFF.

This clone was picked up one time. The chain joins TRBV3-1 (or the pseudogene TRBV3-2) to TRBJ1-1; D is ambiguous. Looked up from germline, CDR1 is LGHDT and CDR2 is YNNKEL (reference sequence). The CDR3 spans 17 residues. V gave up 1 base and J gave up 10 bases, with 25 bases separating them. This CDR3 is CASSQARYIWHGWGAFF. CDR3 nucleotide sequence: TGTGCCAGCAGCCAAGCAAGATATATCTGGCACGGCTGGGGAGCTTTCTTT.

V and J are TRBV27 and TRBJ2-7; 10 bases match TRBD1. The CDR3 contains 14 residues. Germline V lookup: CDR1 MNHEY, CDR2 SMNVEV (reference sequence). V shed 5 bases, J shed 4 bases, and the junction held 5 bases outside the gene matches. Here the CDR3 reads CASSQRGQGYEQYF. Written as DNA, the CDR3 is TGTGCCAGCAGTCAAAGGGGACAGGGGTACGAGCAGTACTTC.

CDR3 in DNA: TGTGCCAGCAGTTTTACAGGGGAAGGGGGTGCAACTAATGAAAAACTGTTTTTT. Translating gives CASSFTGEGGATNEKLFF. The V call is TRBV28, the J call TRBJ1-4, with TRBD1 identical over 7 bases. Germline V lookup: CDR1 MDHEN, CDR2 SYDVKM. The CDR3 totals 18 residues. Trimming at V came to 3 bases and at J to 0 bases, leaving 10 bases not matched to a gene.

In nucleotides, the CDR3 is TGTGCCAGCAGCCTCTCGGGCAGTCCGGATATCGACTTC. It encodes CASSLSGSPDIDF. The chain joins TRBV21-1 to TRBJ2-7. TRBV21-1 is a listed pseudogene. The CDR3 spans 13 residues.

The V call is TRBV5-3, the J call TRBJ2-2, with D possibly being TRBD2 (5 bases). TRBV5-3 qualifies as an ORF whose function is uncertain. This CDR3 contains 11 residues. Between the trimmed V and J ends, which lost 7 bases and 6 bases, there was a span of 7 bases. The CDR3 sequence: CARAGPGELFF. CDR3 coding DNA: TGTGCCAGAGCGGGCCCCGGGGAGCTGTTTTTT.

CDR3 DNA: TGTGCCAGCAGCCCTTCCGCCTACGAGCAGTACTTC. It yields the protein CASSPSAYEQYF. The rearrangement uses TRBV4-2 and TRBJ2-7; unclear D gene. CDR1 and CDR2 (germline): LGHNA, YNFKEQ. This CDR3 is built from 12 residues. The germline V and J ends were trimmed by 4 bases and 2 bases, with 6 bases remaining between them.

This clone was seen a handful of times. The chain links TRBV6-6 to TRBJ2-3, with 7 positions matching TRBD1. Per germline, CDR1 MNHNY and CDR2 SVGAGI (reference sequence). The CDR3 has 14 residues. With 5 bases clipped from V and 8 bases from J, the junction kept 10 bases outside the gene matches. CDR3 coding DNA: TGTGCCAGCAGTGCCGAAACAGGGGCCCCTACGCAGTATTTT. Translated: CASSAETGAPTQYF.

The chain links TRBV24-1 to TRBJ2-2, with D perhaps TRBD2 (5 bases). V lost 4 bases and J lost 0, with 8 bases in between. CDR1 is KGHDR and CDR2 is SFDVKD in the germline V gene. The CDR3 is 15 residues long. CDR3 region: CATSDPDSNTGELFF. CDR3 coding DNA: TGTGCCACCAGTGACCCGGACTCGAACACCGGGGAGCTGTTTTTT.

The CDR3 DNA follows: TGTGCCAGCAGTCGACAGGGGCCCAATTCCTACGAGCAGTACTTC. Translation gives CASSRQGPNSYEQYF. This chain joins TRBV6-6 and TRBJ2-7; TRBD1 agrees at 8 bases. The CDR3 contains 15 residues. Germline values: CDR1 MNHNY, CDR2 SVGAGI (reference sequence). The V gene end was trimmed by 5 bases and the J gene end by 1 base; junction bases not matched to a gene: 7.

V usage is TRBV27 and J usage is TRBJ2-2; the D gene is possibly TRBD1 (5 bases). The CDR3 covers 14 residues. Per germline, CDR1 MNHEY and CDR2 SMNVEV (reference sequence). V shed 7 bases and J shed 0 bases, with 9 bases lying between them. The CDR3 here is CASKGIPNTGELFF. CDR3 DNA: TGTGCCAGCAAGGGGATTCCGAACACCGGGGAGCTGTTTTTT.

V is TRBV19 and J is TRBJ2-5; TRBD2 matches 9 bases. The junction had 8 bases not matched to a gene; V was cut back by 8 bases and J by 4 bases. The CDR3 length is 14 residues. In germline, CDR1 is LNHDA, CDR2 SQIVND (reference sequence). Written as DNA, the CDR3 is TGTGCCAGTTCCTTAGCGGGAGTCCCAGAGACCCAGTACTTC. It translates to CASSLAGVPETQYF.

CDR3 protein: CASSLSRIQETQYF. CDR3 in DNA: TGTGCCAGCAGTTTATCTAGAATACAAGAGACCCAGTACTTC. This sequence joins TRBV27 and TRBJ2-5; D ambiguous. Germline values: CDR1 MNHEY, CDR2 SMNVEV (reference sequence). V was pared by 0 bases and J by 2 bases, with 7 bases between. CDR3 length equals 14 residues.

CDR3: CAWERWTEAFF. Here the CDR3 DNA reads TGTGCCTGGGAGCGGTGGACTGAAGCTTTCTTT. V is TRBV30 and J is TRBJ1-1; D gene uncertain. The CDR3 spans 11 residues. V was pared by 5 bases and J by 5 bases, with 9 bases between. The V gene's germline CDR1 is GTSNPN and CDR2 SVGIG (reference sequence). The complete variable domain, with remaining parts taken from reference TRBV30 and TRBJ1-1, reads SQTIHQWPATLVQPVGSPLSLECTVEGTSNPNLYWYRQAAGRGLQLLFYSVGIGQISSEVPQNLSASRPQDRQFILSSKKLLLSDSGFYLCAWERWTEAFFGQGTRLTVV.